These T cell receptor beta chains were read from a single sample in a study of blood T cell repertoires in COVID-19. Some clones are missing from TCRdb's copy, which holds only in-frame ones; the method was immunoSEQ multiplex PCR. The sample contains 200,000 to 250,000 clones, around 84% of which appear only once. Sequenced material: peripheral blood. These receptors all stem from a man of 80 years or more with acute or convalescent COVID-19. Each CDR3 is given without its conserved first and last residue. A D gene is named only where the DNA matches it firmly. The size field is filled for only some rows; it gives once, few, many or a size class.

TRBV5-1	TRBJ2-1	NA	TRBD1	ASSLTGDNEQF
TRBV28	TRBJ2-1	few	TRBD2	ASISSGDNEQF
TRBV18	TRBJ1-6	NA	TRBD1	ASSPTGGVGSPLH
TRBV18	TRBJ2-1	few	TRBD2	ASSFWTSGSRAHNEQF
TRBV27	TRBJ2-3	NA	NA	ASSLSQITDTQY
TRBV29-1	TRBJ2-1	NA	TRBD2	SVVRLAGVGNEQF
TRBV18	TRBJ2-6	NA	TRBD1	ASSPDRAGANVLT
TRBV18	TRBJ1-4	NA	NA	ASSPGLNEKLF
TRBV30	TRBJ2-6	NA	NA	AWSVDRNQGFSGANVLT
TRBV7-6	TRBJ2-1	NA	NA	ASSLVTGPGAYNEQF
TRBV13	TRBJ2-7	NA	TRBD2	ASTQGLVSYEQY
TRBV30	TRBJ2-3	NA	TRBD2	AWSSGTRGGDTQY
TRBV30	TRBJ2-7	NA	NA	AWSPVSSYEQY
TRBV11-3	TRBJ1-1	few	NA	ASSLELNTEAF
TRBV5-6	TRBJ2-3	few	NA	ASRVAVFTDTQY
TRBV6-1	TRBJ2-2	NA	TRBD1	ASSEAQGNGELF
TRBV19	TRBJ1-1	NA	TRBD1	ASSQGQGATEAF
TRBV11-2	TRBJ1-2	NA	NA	ASSLEGARYGYT
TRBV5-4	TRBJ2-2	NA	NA	ASTRPGITGELF
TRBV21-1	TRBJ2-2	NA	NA	ASSKVTSGRSQPNTGELF
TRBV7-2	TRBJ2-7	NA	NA	ASSLLSGSSYEQY
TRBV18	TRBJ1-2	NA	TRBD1	ASSPLDRAANYGYT
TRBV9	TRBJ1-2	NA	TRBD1	ASSVDGRGREGYT
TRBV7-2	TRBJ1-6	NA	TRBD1	ASSSGTDNSPLH
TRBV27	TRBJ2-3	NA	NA	ASSSATAYTQY
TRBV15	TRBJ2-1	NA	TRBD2	ATSSDLAGGGF
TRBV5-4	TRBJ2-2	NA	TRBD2	ASSLGTSGTSGELF
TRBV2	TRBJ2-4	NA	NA	ASELPAKNIQY
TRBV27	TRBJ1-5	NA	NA	ASSLSLSANQPQH
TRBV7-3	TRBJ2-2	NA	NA	ASQLANTGELF
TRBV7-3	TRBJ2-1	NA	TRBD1	ASSSTGGLGNEQF
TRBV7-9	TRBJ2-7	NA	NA	ASFTGGDEQY
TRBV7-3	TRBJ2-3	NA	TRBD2	ASSLIAGGPADTQY
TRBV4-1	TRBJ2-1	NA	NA	ASSLPPSDGYNEQF
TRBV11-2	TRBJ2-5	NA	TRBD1	ASSPRTGRIQETQY
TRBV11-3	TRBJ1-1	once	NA	ASGEHRLNTEAF
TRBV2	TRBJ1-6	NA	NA	ASLGNSNNSPLH
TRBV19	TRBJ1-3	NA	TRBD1	ASSPRQGFSGNTIY
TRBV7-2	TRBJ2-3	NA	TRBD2	ASSSLQLAGGPYTQY
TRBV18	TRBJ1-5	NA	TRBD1	ASLETGPNPSNQPQH
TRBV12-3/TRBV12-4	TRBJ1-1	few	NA	ASRERKTEAF
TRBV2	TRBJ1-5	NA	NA	ASSDRQGSNQPQH
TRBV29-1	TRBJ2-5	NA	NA	SVTLGGPQY
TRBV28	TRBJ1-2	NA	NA	ASLAGLSGYT